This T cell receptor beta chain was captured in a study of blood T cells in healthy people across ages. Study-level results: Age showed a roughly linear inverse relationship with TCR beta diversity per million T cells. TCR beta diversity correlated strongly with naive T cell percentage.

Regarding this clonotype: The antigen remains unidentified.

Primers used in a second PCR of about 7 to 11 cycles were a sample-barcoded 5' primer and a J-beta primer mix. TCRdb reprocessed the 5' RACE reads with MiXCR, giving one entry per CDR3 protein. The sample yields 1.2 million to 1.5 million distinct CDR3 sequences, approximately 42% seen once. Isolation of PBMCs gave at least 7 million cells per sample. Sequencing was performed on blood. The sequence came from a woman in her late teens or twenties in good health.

The CDR3, as DNA: TGTGCCAGCAGTTCGACAGGGACAGGAATAGGAAATCAGCCCCAGCATTTT. Translation gives CASSSTGTGIGNQPQHF. This rearrangement joins TRBV5-4 to TRBJ1-5, with TRBD1 identical over 8 bases. V was pared by 5 bases and J by 4 bases, with 14 bases of the junction left unmatched. Per germline, CDR1 SGHNT and CDR2 YYREEE (reference sequence). The CDR3 spans 17 residues.